The clone carrying this T cell receptor (beta chain) has more than one count but fewer than ten. Using immunoSEQ multiplex PCR, the repertoire was profiled, and TCRdb retains in-frame clones only, with some absent. The table records almost 350,000 clones, roughly nine tenths of them present only once. Trimming removed 1 base from V and 11 bases from J, with 14 bases in between. Germline lookup yields CDR1 SQVTM and CDR2 ANQGSEA. CDR3 length equals 12 residues. These data come from a study of blood T cell repertoires in COVID-19. Seattle's enrolled individuals joined amid active infection and were then monitored longitudinally.

Sequencing input: peripheral blood. The chain joins TRBV29-1 to TRBJ1-1, with D unclear. The clonotype originates from a woman in her sixties with COVID-19, enrolled during active disease. The CDR3 protein is CSVEVLAPGAFF. In DNA, the CDR3 is TGCAGCGTTGAAGTCCTGGCCCCCGGGGCTTTCTTT.